These T cell receptor beta chains were read from a single sample in a study of identical twins' blood T cells. Each CDR3 protein gets one entry after TCRdb re-called the 5' RACE reads with MiXCR. The sample has fewer than 450,000 distinct CDR3 sequences, more than 25% seen once. The sequenced sample consisted of PBMCs. The receptor set was obtained from a woman aged 18 to 49 in good health. Each CDR3 is given with its conserved first and last residue. The D gene is left open where the match is weak. Not every row has a clone size; where given, it reads once, few, many or a size class.

J	V	size	D	CDR3	DNA
TRBJ2-1	TRBV10-3	few	.	CAISEHGPPWRNEQFF	TGTGCCATCAGTGAACACGGGCCCCCTTGGCGCAATGAGCAGTTCTTC
TRBJ2-1	TRBV20-1	.	.	CSAREVRVDHNEQFF	TGCAGTGCTAGAGAAGTAAGAGTGGACCACAATGAGCAGTTCTTC
TRBJ1-3	TRBV7-9	few	.	CASSPGRNSGNTIYF	TGTGCCAGCAGTCCGGGACGCAACTCTGGAAACACCATATATTTT
TRBJ1-2	TRBV7-2	.	TRBD1	CASSLFGQGTYGYTF	TGTGCCAGCAGCTTATTCGGACAGGGCACCTATGGCTACACCTTC
TRBJ1-1	TRBV19	few	.	CASWRTEAFF	TGTGCCAGTTGGAGAACTGAAGCTTTCTTT
TRBJ1-1	TRBV12-5	many	.	CASGQGGNTEAFF	TGTGCTAGTGGCCAAGGCGGGAACACTGAAGCTTTCTTT
TRBJ1-1	TRBV11-2	many	.	CASSLGPTEAFF	TGTGCCAGCAGCTTAGGTCCCACTGAAGCTTTCTTT
TRBJ2-2	TRBV28	few	TRBD2	CASSSALAGEKAGELFF	TGTGCCAGCAGTTCTGCGCTAGCGGGAGAGAAAGCCGGGGAGCTGTTTTTT
TRBJ2-7	TRBV20-1	few	.	CSARHPSSSYEQYF	TGCAGTGCTCGCCACCCTAGCAGCTCCTACGAGCAGTACTTC
TRBJ2-1	TRBV3-1	few	TRBD2	CASSPTSGGPTFYNEQLF	TGTGCCAGCAGCCCGACTAGCGGGGGCCCTACTTTCTACAATGAGCAGTTATTC
TRBJ1-1	TRBV5-1	few	.	CASSLGLMNTEAFF	TGCGCCAGCAGCTTGGGTCTCATGAACACTGAAGCTTTCTTT
TRBJ2-3	TRBV4-1	.	.	CASSPSGNSGVPQYF	TGCGCCAGCAGCCCAAGCGGTAATAGCGGTGTTCCGCAGTATTTT
TRBJ1-5	TRBV21-1	.	.	CASSKGGKQNQPQHF	TGTGCCAGCAGCAAGGGTGGGAAACAGAATCAGCCCCAGCATTTT
TRBJ2-5	TRBV6-5	.	.	CASTDLAETQYF	TGTGCCAGCACGGACCTGGCAGAGACCCAGTACTTC
TRBJ2-1	TRBV29-1	.	.	CSVASAAEQFF	TGCAGCGTTGCGTCGGCAGCAGAGCAGTTCTTC
TRBJ1-1	TRBV12-3/TRBV12-4	.	TRBD1	CASLGQGGSEAFF	TGTGCCAGCCTAGGGCAGGGGGGCTCTGAAGCTTTCTTT
TRBJ2-2	TRBV5-1	.	.	CASSPELLETGELFF	TGCGCCAGCAGCCCAGAACTCTTGGAGACCGGGGAGCTGTTTTTT
TRBJ1-1	TRBV19	.	.	CASRPGRTNTEAFF	TGTGCCAGTAGGCCGGGACGGACTAACACTGAAGCTTTCTTT
TRBJ2-3	TRBV19	.	TRBD1	CASKRGPGTDTQYF	TGTGCCAGTAAAAGGGGGCCCGGCACAGATACGCAGTATTTT
TRBJ1-2	TRBV29-1	few	.	CSVEDLESYGYTF	TGCAGCGTTGAAGATCTGGAGAGCTATGGCTACACCTTC
TRBJ1-1	TRBV19	few	.	CATKSIGDTEAFF	TGTGCCACCAAATCCATAGGAGACACTGAAGCTTTCTTT
TRBJ1-1	TRBV3-1	.	.	CASSQGGARTEAFF	TGTGCCAGCAGCCAAGGGGGGGCGCGTACTGAAGCTTTCTTT
TRBJ1-3	TRBV18	many	.	CASSLRLENTIYF	TGTGCCAGCTCACTGAGATTGGAAAACACCATATATTTT
TRBJ1-2	TRBV27	.	.	CASSPSGLSYGYTF	TGTGCCAGCAGTCCCTCCGGTTTGAGCTATGGCTACACCTTC